This TCR beta chain comes out of a study of blood T cell repertoires in COVID-19. Across the whole study: Acute and convalescent COVID-19 samples came from the United States, Italy and Spain. Sample material is recorded as cDNA or gDNA derived from T cells, B-cell-depleted T cells, or PBMCs.

Seattle participants joined during active infection and were tracked over time. Authors' processing steps: Reference gene primer amplification gave nucleated cell count estimates. Only in-frame clones appear in the TCRdb table, and some are missing; sequencing was by immunoSEQ multiplex PCR. Clone size and the V and J calls come from that table; the DNA yielded D and trimming. Here the sample spans about 200,000 clones, over 75% being singletons. This receptor was taken from a man between 45 and 60 years old with COVID-19, enrolled during active disease. Sequences were obtained from peripheral blood.

The CDR3 spells CASSSPPRNYGYTF. DNA of the CDR3: TGTGCCAGCAGTTCGCCCCCGCGGAACTATGGCTACACCTTC. This chain links TRBV28 with TRBJ1-2; unclear D gene. V shed 4 bases and J shed 2 bases, with 11 bases lying between them. The length of the CDR3 is 14 residues. Germline V gene lookup returns CDR1 MDHEN and CDR2 SYDVKM.